The subject of this entry is one TCR beta chain. The data stem from a study of blood T cells in healthy people across ages. V was pared by 0 bases and J by 0 bases, with 6 bases between. The CDR3 totals 16 residues. Germline CDR1 and CDR2: PRHDT and FYEKMQ (reference sequence). With a J-beta primer mix and a sample-barcoded 5' primer, a second PCR ran 7 to 11 cycles. TCRdb analysed the 5' RACE reads with MiXCR anew, one entry per CDR3 protein. The sample has hundreds of thousands of distinct CDR3 sequences, about 42% seen once. Source material: blood. V usage is TRBV13 and J usage is TRBJ1-6; D gene uncertain. The sequence was obtained from a man older than 75 in good health. CDR3 residues: CASSLGSASYNSPLHF. CDR3 nucleotides: TGTGCCAGCAGCTTAGGAAGTGCCTCCTATAATTCACCCCTCCACTTT. The complete variable domain, with remaining parts taken from reference TRBV13 and TRBJ1-6, reads AAGVIQSPRHLIKEKRETATLKCYPIPRHDTVYWYQQGPGQDPQFLISFYEKMQSDKGSIPDRFSAQQFSDYHSELNMSSLELGDSALYFCASSLGSASYNSPLHFGNGTRLTVT.